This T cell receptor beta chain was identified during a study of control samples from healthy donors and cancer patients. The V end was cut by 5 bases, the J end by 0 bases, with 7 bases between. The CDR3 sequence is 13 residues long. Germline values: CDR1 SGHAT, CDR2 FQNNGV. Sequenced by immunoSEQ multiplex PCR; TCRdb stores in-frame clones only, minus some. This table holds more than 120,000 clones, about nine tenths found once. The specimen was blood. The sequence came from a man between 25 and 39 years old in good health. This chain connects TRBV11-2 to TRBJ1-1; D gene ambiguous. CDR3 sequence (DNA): TGTGCCAGCAGCCCTCGACTGAACACTGAAGCTTTCTTT. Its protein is CASSPRLNTEAFF.